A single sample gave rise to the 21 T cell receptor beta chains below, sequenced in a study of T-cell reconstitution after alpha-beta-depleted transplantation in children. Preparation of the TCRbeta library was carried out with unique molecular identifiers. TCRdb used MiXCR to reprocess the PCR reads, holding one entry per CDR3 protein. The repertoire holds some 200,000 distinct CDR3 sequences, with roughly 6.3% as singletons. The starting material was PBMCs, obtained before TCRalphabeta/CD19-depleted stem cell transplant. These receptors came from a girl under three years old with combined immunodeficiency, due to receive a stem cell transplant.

CDR3 sequence: CATSDGGYEQYF. The CDR3 coding sequence is TGTGCCACCAGTGATGGGGGCTACGAGCAGTACTTC. The chain couples TRBV24-1 to TRBJ2-7; possibly TRBD1 or TRBD2 for D (5 bases each). The germline V gene has CDR1 KGHDR and CDR2 SFDVKD. The CDR3 is made up of 12 amino acids. V lost 3 bases and J 3 bases, leaving 5 bases between the germline ends.

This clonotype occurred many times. CDR3 loop: CASSVGQGQGAYNEQFF. The CDR3 coding sequence is TGTGCCAGCAGCGTAGGACAGGGGCAAGGAGCCTACAATGAGCAGTTCTTC. The chain links TRBV9 to TRBJ2-1; 8 bases fit TRBD1. This CDR3 is built from 17 residues. The germline V gene has CDR1 SGDLS and CDR2 YYNGEE. Trimming cost V 0 bases and J 2 bases; bases outside gene matches: 7.

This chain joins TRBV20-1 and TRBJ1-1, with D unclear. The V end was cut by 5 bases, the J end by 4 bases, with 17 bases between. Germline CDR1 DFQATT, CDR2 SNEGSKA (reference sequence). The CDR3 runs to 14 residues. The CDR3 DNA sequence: TGCAGTGCTCTGGTCCCCTTAAGGGCCACTGAAGCTTTCTTT. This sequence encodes CSALVPLRATEAFF.

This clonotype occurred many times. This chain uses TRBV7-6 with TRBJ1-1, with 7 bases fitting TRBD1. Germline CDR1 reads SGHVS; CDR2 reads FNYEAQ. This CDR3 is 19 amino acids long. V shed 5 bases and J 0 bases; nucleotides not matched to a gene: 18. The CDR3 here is CASSDTGQLEPFMNTEAFF. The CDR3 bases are TGTGCCAGCAGCGACACGGGACAGCTAGAGCCCTTCATGAACACTGAAGCTTTCTTT.

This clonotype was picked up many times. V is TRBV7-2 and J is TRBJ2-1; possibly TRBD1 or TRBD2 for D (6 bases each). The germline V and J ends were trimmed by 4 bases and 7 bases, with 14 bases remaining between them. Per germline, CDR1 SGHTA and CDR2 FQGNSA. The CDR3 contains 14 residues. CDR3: CASSSYLGGNEQFF. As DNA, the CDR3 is TGTGCCAGCAGCTCATACCTAGGGGGGAATGAGCAGTTCTTC.

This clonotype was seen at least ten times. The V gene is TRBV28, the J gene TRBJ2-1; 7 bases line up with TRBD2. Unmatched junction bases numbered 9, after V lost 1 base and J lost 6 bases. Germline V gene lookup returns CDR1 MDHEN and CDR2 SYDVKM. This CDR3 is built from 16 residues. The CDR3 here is CASSLSAGAGFNEQFF. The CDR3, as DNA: TGTGCCAGCAGTTTATCGGCGGGAGCGGGGTTCAATGAGCAGTTCTTC.

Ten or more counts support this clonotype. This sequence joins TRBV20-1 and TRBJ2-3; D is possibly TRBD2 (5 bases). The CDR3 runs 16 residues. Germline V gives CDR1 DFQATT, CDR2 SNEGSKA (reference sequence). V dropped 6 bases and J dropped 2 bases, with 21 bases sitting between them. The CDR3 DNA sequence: TGCAGTGCCGAGAGGGTCCCAGAACGGTACACAGATACGCAGTATTTT. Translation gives CSAERVPERYTDTQYF.

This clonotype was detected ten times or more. CDR3 in amino acids: CSASGQGFSWETQYF. The DNA for the CDR3 is TGCAGTGCTAGTGGACAGGGATTCTCATGGGAGACCCAGTACTTC. This chain links TRBV20-1 with TRBJ2-5, with 8 bases identical to TRBD1. Trimming took 3 bases from V and 5 from J; bases not matched to a gene: 11. Germline V gene lookup returns CDR1 DFQATT and CDR2 SNEGSKA (reference sequence). This CDR3 is built from 15 residues.

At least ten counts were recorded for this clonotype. The CDR3 coding sequence is TGTGCCAGCAGCCGACCGAGGGGTGCAGATACGCAGTATTTT. Residues: CASSRPRGADTQYF. The rearrangement links TRBV7-9 to TRBJ2-3, with D perhaps TRBD1 or TRBD2 (5 bases each). Germline V gives CDR1 SEHNR, CDR2 FQNEAQ (reference sequence). The CDR3 sequence is 14 residues long. V lost 5 bases to trimming and J lost 4 bases, with 13 bases between them.

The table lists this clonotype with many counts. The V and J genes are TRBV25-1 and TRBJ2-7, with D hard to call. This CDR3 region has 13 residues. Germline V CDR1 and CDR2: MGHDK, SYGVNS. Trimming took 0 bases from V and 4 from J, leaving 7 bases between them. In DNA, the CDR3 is TGTGCCAGCAGTGAATACCTGGGTTACGAGCAGTACTTC. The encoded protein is CASSEYLGYEQYF.

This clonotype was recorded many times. Written as DNA, the CDR3 is TGTGCCAGCAGTCCAGACAGGGGGCTGAGAGAGACCCAGTACTTC. Amino acids: CASSPDRGLRETQYF. The chain is built from TRBV25-1 and TRBJ2-5; TRBD1 matches 10 bases. This CDR3 is 15 amino acids long. Germline assignment: CDR1 MGHDK and CDR2 SYGVNS. V trimming: 5 bases; J trimming: 4 bases; junction bases outside the gene matches: 7.

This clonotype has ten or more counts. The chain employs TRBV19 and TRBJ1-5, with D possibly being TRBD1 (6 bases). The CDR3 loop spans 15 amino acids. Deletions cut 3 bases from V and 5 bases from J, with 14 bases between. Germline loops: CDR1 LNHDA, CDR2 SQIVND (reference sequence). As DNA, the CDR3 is TGTGCCAGTAGTATCCGCTACAGGGTTGATCAGCCCCAGCATTTT. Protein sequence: CASSIRYRVDQPQHF.

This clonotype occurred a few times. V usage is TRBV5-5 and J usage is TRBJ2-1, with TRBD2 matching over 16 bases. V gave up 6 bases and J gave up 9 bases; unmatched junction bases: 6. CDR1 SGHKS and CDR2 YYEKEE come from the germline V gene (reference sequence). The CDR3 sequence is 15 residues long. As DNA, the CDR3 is TGTGCCAGCAAGGGGACTAGCGGGGGGGCTTTTGAGCAGTTCTTC. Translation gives CASKGTSGGAFEQFF.

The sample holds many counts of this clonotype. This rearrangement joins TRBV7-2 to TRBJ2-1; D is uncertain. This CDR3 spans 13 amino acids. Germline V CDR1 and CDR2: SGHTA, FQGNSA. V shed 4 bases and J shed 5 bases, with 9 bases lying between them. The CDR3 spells CASSSGPDNEQFF. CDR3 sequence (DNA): TGTGCCAGCAGCTCCGGACCCGACAATGAGCAGTTCTTC.

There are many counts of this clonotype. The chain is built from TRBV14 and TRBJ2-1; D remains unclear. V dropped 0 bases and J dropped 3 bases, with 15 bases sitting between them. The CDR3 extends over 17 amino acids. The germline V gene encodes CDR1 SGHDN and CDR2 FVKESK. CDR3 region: CASSQEKDPHYYNEQFF. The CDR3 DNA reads TGTGCCAGCAGCCAAGAAAAGGATCCCCACTACTACAATGAGCAGTTCTTC.

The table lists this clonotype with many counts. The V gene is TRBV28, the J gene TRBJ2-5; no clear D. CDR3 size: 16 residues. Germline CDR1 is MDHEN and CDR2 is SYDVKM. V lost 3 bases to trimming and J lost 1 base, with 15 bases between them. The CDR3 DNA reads TGTGCCAGCAGTTTCCTTTGGTCCACCGGCCAAGAGACCCAGTACTTC. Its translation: CASSFLWSTGQETQYF.

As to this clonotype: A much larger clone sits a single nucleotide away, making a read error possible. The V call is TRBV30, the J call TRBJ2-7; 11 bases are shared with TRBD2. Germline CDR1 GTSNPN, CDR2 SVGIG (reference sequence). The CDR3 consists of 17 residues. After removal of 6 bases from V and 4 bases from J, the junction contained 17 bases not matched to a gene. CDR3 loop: CACSGGTSGGRAYEQYF. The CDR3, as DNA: TGTGCCTGCAGCGGAGGGACTAGCGGAGGTAGGGCTTACGAGCAGTACTTC. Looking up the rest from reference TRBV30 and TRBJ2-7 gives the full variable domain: SQTIHQWPATLVQPVGSPLSLECTVEGTSNPNLYWYRQAAGRGLQLLFYSVGIGQISSEVPQNLSASRPQDRQFILSSKKLLLSDSGFYLCACSGGTSGGRAYEQYFGPGTRLTVT.

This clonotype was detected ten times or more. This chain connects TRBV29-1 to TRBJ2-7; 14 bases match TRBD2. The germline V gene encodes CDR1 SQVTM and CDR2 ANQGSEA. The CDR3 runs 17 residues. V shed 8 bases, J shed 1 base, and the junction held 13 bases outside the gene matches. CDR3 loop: CSYLGLAGGSLSYEQYF. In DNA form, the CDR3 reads TGCAGCTACTTAGGACTAGCGGGAGGCTCTTTATCCTACGAGCAGTACTTC.

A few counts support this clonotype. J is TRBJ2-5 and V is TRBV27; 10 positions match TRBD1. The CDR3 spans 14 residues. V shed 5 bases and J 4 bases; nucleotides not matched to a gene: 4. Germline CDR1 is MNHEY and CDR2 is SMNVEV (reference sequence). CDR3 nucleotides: TGTGCCAGCAGTCTCCGGGACAGGGGAGAGACCCAGTACTTC. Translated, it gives CASSLRDRGETQYF.

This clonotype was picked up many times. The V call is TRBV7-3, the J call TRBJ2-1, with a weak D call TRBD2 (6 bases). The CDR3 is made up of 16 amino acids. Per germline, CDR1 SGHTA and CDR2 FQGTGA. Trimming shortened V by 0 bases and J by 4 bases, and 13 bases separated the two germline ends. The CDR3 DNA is TGTGCCAGCAGCTTAACGAGGAGGGGACGATACAATGAGCAGTTCTTC. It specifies CASSLTRRGRYNEQFF.

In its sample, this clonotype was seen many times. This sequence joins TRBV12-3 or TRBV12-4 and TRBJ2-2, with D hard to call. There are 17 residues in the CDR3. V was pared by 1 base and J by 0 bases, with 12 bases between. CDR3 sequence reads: CASSLGPSTANTGELFF. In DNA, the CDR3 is TGTGCCAGCAGTTTAGGGCCCTCAACAGCGAACACCGGGGAGCTGTTTTTT.